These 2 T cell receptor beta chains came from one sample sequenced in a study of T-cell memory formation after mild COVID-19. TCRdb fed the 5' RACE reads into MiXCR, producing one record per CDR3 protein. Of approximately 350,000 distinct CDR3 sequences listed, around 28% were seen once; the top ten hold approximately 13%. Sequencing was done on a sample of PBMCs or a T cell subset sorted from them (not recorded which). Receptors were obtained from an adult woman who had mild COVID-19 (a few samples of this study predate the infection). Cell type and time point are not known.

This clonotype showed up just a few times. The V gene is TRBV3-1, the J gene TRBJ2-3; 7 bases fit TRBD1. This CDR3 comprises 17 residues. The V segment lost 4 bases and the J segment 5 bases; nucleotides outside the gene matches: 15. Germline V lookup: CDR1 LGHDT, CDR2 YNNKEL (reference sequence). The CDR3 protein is CASSPRTKGAPGDTQYF. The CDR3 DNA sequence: TGTGCCAGCAGCCCACGTACTAAGGGGGCGCCCGGAGATACGCAGTATTTT.

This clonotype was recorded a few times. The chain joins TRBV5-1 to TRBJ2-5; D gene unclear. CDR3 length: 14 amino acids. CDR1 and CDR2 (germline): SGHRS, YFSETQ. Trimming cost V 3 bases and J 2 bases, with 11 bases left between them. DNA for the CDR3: TGCGCCAGCAGCTCACTATGGGGACAAGAGACCCAGTACTTC. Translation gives CASSSLWGQETQYF.